This T cell receptor (beta chain) was captured in a study of blood T cell repertoires in COVID-19. Study overall: PBMCs, B-cell-depleted T cells, or T cells provided the cDNA or gDNA that made up the material.

This study enrolled people aged 18 to 89 from roughly 22 US geographic areas. As processed by the authors: Amplification of reference gene primers provided the estimated nucleated cell counts. Only in-frame clones appear in the TCRdb table, and some are missing; sequencing was by immunoSEQ multiplex PCR. V, J and clone size are those of that table, while D and trimming were read from the DNA. The sample includes 250,000 or so clones, 85% to 90% of them seen just once. The CDR3 runs 15 residues. V was pared by 7 bases and J by 1 base, with 16 bases between. Germline lookup yields CDR1 SNHLY and CDR2 FYNNEI. This clone was counted between two and nine times.

The chain couples TRBV2 to TRBJ1-1; D remains unclear. Specimen: PBMCs or T cells enriched from blood (not recorded which). The sequence was collected from a man aged 45-60 years who had been exposed to COVID-19. This CDR3 reads CASTEREGGNTEAFF. Here the CDR3 DNA reads TGTGCCAGCACCGAAAGGGAGGGAGGGAACACTGAAGCTTTCTTT. The variable domain in full, with the rest retrieved from reference TRBV2 and TRBJ1-1, is EPEVTQTPSHQVTQMGQEVILRCVPISNHLYFYWYRQILGQKVEFLVSFYNNEISEKSEIFDDQFSVERPDGSNFTLKIRSTKLEDSAMYFCASTEREGGNTEAFFGQGTRLTVV.